This T cell receptor beta chain stems from a study of cytomegalovirus exposure and HLA in healthy donors. Study findings and constraints: Among the most significant clusters, several appeared linked to common viral pathogens in a later analysis. Cytomegalovirus status was reportedly diagnosed by the classifier with high sensitivity and specificity.

A multiplex PCR was run with 60 Vbeta primers and 13 Jbeta primers. Per the study methods: There were about 80 million unique TCR beta chains by a later count, and about 12 million of them were shared. Using immunoSEQ multiplex PCR, the repertoire was profiled, and TCRdb retains in-frame clones only, with some absent. The DNA was the basis for D and trimming; V, J and clone size are from that table. The table lists 50,000 to 65,000 clones, more than 70% of them singletons. Comments on this clone: Its specificity is not known.

The germline V gene has CDR1 MNHEY and CDR2 SMNVEV (reference sequence). The CDR3 contains 15 residues. J was trimmed by 8 bases and V by 5 bases; bases with no gene match: 6. The chain recombines TRBV27 with TRBJ2-1; 13 bases are shared with TRBD2. Sequencing input: PBMCs. The receptor was derived from a woman in her twenties or thirties in good health and CMV-seronegative. This chain's CDR3 is CASSLRTSGSYEQFF. In DNA form, the CDR3 reads TGTGCCAGCAGTCTCCGGACTAGCGGGAGCTATGAGCAGTTCTTC.